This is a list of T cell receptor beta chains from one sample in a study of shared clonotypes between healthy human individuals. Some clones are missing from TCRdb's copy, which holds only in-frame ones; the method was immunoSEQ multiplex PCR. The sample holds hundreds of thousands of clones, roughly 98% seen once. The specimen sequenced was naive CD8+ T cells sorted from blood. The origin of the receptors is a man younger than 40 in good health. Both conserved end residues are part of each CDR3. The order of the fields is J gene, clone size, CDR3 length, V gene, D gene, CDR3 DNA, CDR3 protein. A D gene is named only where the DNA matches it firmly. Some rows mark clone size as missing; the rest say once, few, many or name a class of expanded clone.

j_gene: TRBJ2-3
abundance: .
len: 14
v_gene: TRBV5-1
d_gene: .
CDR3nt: TGCGCCAGCAGCTTTAGGGACTCCACAGATACGCAGTATTTT
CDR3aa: CASSFRDSTDTQYF

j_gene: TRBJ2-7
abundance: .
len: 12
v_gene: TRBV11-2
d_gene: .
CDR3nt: TGTGCCAGCAGCCCTGCCCCCTACGAGCAGTACTTC
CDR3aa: CASSPAPYEQYF

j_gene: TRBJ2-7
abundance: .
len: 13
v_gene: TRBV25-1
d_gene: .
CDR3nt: TGTGCCAGCAGTTTACAGAGCTCCTACGAGCAGTACTTC
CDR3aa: CASSLQSSYEQYF

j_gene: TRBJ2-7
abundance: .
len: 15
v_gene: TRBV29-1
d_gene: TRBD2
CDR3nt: TGCAGCGTTTCGCTAGCGGGAGGGAGCTCCTACGAGCAGTACTTC
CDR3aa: CSVSLAGGSSYEQYF

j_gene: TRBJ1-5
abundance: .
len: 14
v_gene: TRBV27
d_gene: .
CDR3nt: TGTGCCAGCAGCCCAGCCGGGCGAATTCAGCCCCAGCATTTT
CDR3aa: CASSPAGRIQPQHF

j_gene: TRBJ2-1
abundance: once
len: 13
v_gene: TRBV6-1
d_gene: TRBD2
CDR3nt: TGTGCCATACTACTAGCGACTTACAATGAGCAGTTCTTC
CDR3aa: CAILLATYNEQFF

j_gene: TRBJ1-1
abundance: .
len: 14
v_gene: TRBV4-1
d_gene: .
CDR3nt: TGCGCCAGCAGCCAAGACGCTTGGGAGACTGAAGCTTTCTTT
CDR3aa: CASSQDAWETEAFF

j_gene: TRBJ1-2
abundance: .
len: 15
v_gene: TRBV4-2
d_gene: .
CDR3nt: TGTGCCAGCAGCCAAGGGCGGGGTGGTGGCTATGGCTACACCTTC
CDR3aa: CASSQGRGGGYGYTF

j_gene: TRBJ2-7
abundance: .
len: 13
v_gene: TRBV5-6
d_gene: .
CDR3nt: TGTGCCAGCAGCTTGGCAGATACCCACGAGCAGTACTTC
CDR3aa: CASSLADTHEQYF

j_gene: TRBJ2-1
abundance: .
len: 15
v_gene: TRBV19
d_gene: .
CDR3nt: TGTGCCAGTAGTATCGACTATACTCCCAACAATGAGCAGTTCTTC
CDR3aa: CASSIDYTPNNEQFF

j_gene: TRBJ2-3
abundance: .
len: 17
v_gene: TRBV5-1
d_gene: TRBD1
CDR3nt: TGCGCCAGCAGCTTATTACCGGGACAGGGGGCTCTAGATACGCAGTATTTT
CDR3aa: CASSLLPGQGALDTQYF

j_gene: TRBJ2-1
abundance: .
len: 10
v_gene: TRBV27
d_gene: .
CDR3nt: TGTGCCATCGGTTTCAATGAGCAGTTCTTC
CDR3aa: CAIGFNEQFF

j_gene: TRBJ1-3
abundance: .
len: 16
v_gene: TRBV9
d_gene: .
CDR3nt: TGTGCCAGCAGCGTAGAGTGGGTAGCCTCTGGAAACACCATATATTTT
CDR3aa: CASSVEWVASGNTIYF

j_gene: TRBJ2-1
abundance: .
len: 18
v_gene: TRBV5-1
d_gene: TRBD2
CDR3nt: TGCGCCAGCAGCCCACCTGGGAGGGGTAGCGGGTTCGACAATGAGCAGTTCTTC
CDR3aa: CASSPPGRGSGFDNEQFF

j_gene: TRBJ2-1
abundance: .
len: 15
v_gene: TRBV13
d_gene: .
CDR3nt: TGTGCCAGCAGCGCCCGACCCTGGGACGGGGATGAGCAGTTCTTC
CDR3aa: CASSARPWDGDEQFF

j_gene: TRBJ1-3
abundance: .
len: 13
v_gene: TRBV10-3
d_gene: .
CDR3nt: TGTGCCATCAGTTCCGGGACAGGAAACACCATATATTTT
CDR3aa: CAISSGTGNTIYF

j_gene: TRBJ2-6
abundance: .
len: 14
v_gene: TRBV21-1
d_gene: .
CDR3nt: .
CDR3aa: CAAAVGIGANVLTF

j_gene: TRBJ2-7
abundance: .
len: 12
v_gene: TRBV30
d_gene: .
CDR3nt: TGTGCCTGGACCCCACTAACGGAGGAGCAGTACTTC
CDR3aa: CAWTPLTEEQYF

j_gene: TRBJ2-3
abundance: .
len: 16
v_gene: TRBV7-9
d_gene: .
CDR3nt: TGTGCCAGCAGCTTATTCGGCTACCCAAGCACAGATACGCAGTATTTT
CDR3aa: CASSLFGYPSTDTQYF

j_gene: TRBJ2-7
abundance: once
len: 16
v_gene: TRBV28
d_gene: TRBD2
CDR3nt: TGTGCCAGCAGTTCACAACTAGCGGGAGATCCCTACGAGCAGTACTTC
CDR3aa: CASSSQLAGDPYEQYF

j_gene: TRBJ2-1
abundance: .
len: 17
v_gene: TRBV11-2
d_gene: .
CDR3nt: TGTGCCAGCAGCTTAGATCTCGTCCCTGGCCGCCACAATGAGCAGTTCTTC
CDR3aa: CASSLDLVPGRHNEQFF

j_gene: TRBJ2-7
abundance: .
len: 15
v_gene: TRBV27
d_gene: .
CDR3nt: TGTGCCAGCAGAGCAAAAGACTCCCTAGTCCACGAGCAGTACTTC
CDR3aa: CASRAKDSLVHEQYF

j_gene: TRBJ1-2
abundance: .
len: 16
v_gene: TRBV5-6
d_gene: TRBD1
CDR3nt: TGTGCCAGCAGCGTCCCGGGACAGGGGGTCGACTATGGCTACACCTTC
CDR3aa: CASSVPGQGVDYGYTF

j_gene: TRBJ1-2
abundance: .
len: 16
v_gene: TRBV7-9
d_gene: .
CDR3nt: TGTGCCAGCAGCTTAGACCCCGGGACCGGCCCCTATGGCTACACCTTC
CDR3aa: CASSLDPGTGPYGYTF

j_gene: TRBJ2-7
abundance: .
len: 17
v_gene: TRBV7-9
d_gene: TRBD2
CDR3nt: TGTGCCAGCAGGATGTTCCCCAAAGCTGAGCGGGAGGGCGAGCAGTACTTC
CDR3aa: CASRMFPKAEREGEQYF

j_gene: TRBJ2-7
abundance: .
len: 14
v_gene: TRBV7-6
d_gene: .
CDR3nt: TGTGCCAGCAGCCCTTCGGGGGCGGGCTACGAGCAGTACTTC
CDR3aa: CASSPSGAGYEQYF

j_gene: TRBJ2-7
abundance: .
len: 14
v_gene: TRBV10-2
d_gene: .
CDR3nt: TGCGCCAGCAAAGCCCACCTAGACTCCTACGAGCAGTACTTC
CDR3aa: CASKAHLDSYEQYF

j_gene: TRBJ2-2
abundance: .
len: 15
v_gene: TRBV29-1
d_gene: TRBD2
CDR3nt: TGCAGCGTTGAACTAGCGGGAGTCGCAACCGGGGAGCTGTTTTTT
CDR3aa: CSVELAGVATGELFF